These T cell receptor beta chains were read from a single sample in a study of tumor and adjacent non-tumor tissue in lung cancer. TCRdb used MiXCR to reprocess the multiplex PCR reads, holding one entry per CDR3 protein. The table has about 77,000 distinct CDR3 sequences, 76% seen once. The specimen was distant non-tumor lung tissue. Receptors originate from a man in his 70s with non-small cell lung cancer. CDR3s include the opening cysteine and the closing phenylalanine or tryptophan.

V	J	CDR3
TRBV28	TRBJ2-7	CVNSEPYEQYF
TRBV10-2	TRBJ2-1	CASMDQQVWNEQFF
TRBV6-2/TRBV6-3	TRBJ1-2	CASSTDRTKYDYTF
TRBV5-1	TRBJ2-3	CASSSTPTGSTDTQYF
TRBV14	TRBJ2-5	CVNSQAGTHYF
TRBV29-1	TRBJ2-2	CSGRDAEELFF
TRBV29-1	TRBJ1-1	CSVVGEGYPEAFF
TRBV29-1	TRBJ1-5	CSVLTYSSQPRHF
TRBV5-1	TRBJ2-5	CASSLEDRGLKTQYF
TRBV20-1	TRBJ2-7	CSPSGTDTYEQYF
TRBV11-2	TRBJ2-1	CASSLANEQFF
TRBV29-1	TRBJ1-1	CSVRRPGGGRTQASF
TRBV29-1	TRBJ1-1	CSVVSERPEDFF
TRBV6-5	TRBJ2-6	CASSSGKEGSGANVLTF
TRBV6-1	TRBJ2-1	CASRQGVSMHNMQFF
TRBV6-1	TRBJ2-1	CASSGTWELDEQFF
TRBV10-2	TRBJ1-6	CASSDQLGGFGSPLHF
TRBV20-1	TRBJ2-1	CSAREGGTRSDEQFF
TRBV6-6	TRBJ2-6	CASSLAGKSSEANILTF
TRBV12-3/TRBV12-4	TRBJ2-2	CASSLQGAKTGELFF
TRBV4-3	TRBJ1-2	CASSQGAPYGYTF
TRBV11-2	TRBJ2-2	CASSLFAGTGELSF
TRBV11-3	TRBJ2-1	CASSLFQGSSYEHFF
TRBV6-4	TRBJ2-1	CASSRGGPYNEQFF
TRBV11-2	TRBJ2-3	CASKSQGFSDMQYF
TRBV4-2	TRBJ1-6	CASSQRAGGNSDSPLHF
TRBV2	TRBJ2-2	CASTPTTGNTGELFF
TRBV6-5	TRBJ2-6	CTSSSGIGGSGANVLTF
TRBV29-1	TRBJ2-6	CSVEAGAGANVLTF
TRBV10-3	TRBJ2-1	CAIRDYNEQFF
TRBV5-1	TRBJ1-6	CASSPGTGASLLHF
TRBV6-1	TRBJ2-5	CTCSSRQGFRETQYF
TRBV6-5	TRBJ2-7	CASSYSGLAGPPGYEQYF
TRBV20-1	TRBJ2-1	CSARPTSREQFF
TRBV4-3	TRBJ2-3	CASSQISSWDTQYF
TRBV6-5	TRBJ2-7	CASSRTGNYEQYF
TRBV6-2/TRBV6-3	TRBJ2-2	CDSSTKTGELVF
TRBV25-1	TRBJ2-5	CASIPASGIETQYF
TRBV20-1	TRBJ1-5	CNARDIGGGGQLQHF
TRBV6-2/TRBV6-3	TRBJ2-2	CASSSAAGRPQNNTGELFF
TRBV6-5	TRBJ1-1	CASSNTETENTEAYF
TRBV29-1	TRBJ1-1	CSVEDLRFRNTEDFF
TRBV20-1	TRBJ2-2	CSATPGGRLGPGGSTGELFF
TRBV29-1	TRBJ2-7	CSVVAISYEQHF
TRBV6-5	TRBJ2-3	CVSSYWGGSTDTQYF
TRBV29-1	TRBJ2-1	CSAVGRGTKNDQFF
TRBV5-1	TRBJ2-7	CASSPRSSFHEQYF